This entry describes one TCR beta chain. Its antigen is still unknown. No base quality values were provided; no much bigger clone lies one nucleotide off. The data were obtained in a study of T and B cells in COVID-19 patients (TCRdb year 2020). Broadly, across the study: In this study, adaptive immunity was profiled in COVID-19 patients who either had active infection or had recovered, using TRB and IGH repertoire sequencing of peripheral blood. Repertoire analyses used an age-matched reference group of 39 healthy donors who were negative for COVID-19 antibodies as the comparison. Two patients were included in both the recovered and active cohorts because samples were available from active disease and after recovery. Up to roughly 10 follow-up blood samples were collected per patient, with some samples spanning different disease stages in the same individual. Of the 20 to 25 patients in the active-infection cohort, 15 to 19 had comorbidities associated with unfavorable COVID-19 outcome. Of the 20 to 25 patients in the active-infection cohort, approximately eleven were critically ill and needed mechanical ventilation or ECMO. A median age of roughly 34 years was recorded in the recovered cohort versus 60 to 85 years in the active-infection cohort. The TCR and BCR sequence repository comprised roughly 40 patients and some 64 time points, with over 7 million TCR sequences analysed. A recovered cohort comprised more than 15 patients contributing roughly 21 samples, mostly after mild to moderate COVID-19 managed as outpatients. The paper as a whole reports these results and caveats: The reported TCR clusters were stated to require prospective validation before clinical use. Strongly skewed TRBV/TRBJ gene usage was reported in patients with COVID-19. In active COVID-19, TRB repertoires were highly clonal, while at recovery, diversity and richness increased above the levels seen in healthy donors. A total of roughly 2,000 TCR clusters were exclusive to the recovered cohort, and 31 of those clusters were low-pGen clusters. Specific T cell subsets (CD4+/Treg/CD8+) and sorted SARS-CoV-2-responsive or tetramer+ T cells had not yet been sequenced, with those experiments still ongoing. Few blood samples were available from mildly ill patients while symptoms were present or from severe cases at early time points. The cohort was judged too small for assessing how HLA contributes to COVID-19 susceptibility or severity.

Data came from an Illumina MiSeq. Multiplex PCR with BIOMED2 TRB-A/B primer pools was used to amplify the TRB rearrangements. Illumina-compatible adapters and 7-nucleotide sample barcodes were attached to the amplicons in two consecutive PCRs. All library PCRs used Phusion HS II polymerase. Amplicons were gel-purified with the NucleoSpin Gel and PCR Clean-up kit, quantified on Qubit, and pooled at about 4 nM. Before Illumina next-generation sequencing, the quality of the amplicon pool was assessed on an Agilent 2100 Bioanalyzer. In the authors' own workflow: Annotation of TRB rearrangements was performed with MiXCR 3.0.8 using the default MiXCR reference library. Non-productive reads and sequences with fewer than 2 reads were removed, and every unique CDR3 nucleotide sequence was treated as one clone. R 3.5.1 was used to calculate clonality, diversity, richness and V-J gene usage. GLIPH2 was used for TCR clustering by CDR3 similarity, and generation probabilities were calculated by OLGA. GLIPH2 clusters were kept only when the clusters contained at least four unique TCR clonotypes present in at least three individuals. Clones were called with MiXCR by TCRdb after fastp trimmed the public reads at Q25, and only in-frame beta chains were retained. Every distinct CDR3 protein forms one entry, paired with its most common genes and DNA. The V and J calls and clone size come from TCRdb's table, not from the authors' own analysis. For this sample the table gives over 10,000 distinct CDR3 sequences, of which around 30% were detected only once. The top ten hold 28% of the sample.

Measured from the cysteine to the phenylalanine, the CDR3 is 14 residues long. This entry keeps only the CDR3 DNA: 42 bases, framed from base 1. The germline V gene (reference sequence) sets CDR1 to MNHNY and CDR2 to SVGAGI. The germline V and J ends show losses of 10 bases and 9 bases respectively, and no gene match explains 13 bases of the junction. TRB repertoires were amplified using about 220-500 ng of genomic DNA isolated from blood. This receptor chain uses TRBV6-6 and TRBJ2-1, and 9 junction bases match TRBD1. This receptor was identified in a human donor who had recovered from COVID-19. Material for sequencing was blood. The bases are TGTGCCATCCATCGGACAGGGGCCGAGGGTGAGCAGTTCTTC. Its product reads: CAIHRTGAEGEQFF.